The present entry profiles one T cell receptor beta chain with its context. Antigen specificity is unknown. The V segment lost 0 bases and the J segment 3 bases; nucleotides outside the gene matches: 0. The CDR3 contains 15 residues. Per the germline V gene, CDR1 is LGHNA and CDR2 is YNFKEQ. The data originate from a study of T cell repertoires in ileal Crohn's disease. TCRB immunosequencing input was five hundred nanograms of biopsy DNA per sample. Produced via immunoSEQ multiplex PCR; TCRdb's table is partial and in-frame only. There are 55,000 to 65,000 clones in the sample; approximately 88% occur only once, and roughly 2% lies in the top ten. Specified time point: neoterminal ileum biopsy at postoperative endoscopy, about 6 months after surgery. Study-level results: Mucosal expansions were suggested to be mainly CD8 T cells.

The gene calls are TRBV4-2 and TRBJ2-3; 10 bases fit TRBD1. The clonotype comes from an adult with Crohn's disease. Sequenced material: ileal tissue. CDR3 in amino acids: CASSQEDRGTDTQYF. The CDR3 nucleotides are TGTGCCAGCAGCCAAGAGGACAGGGGGACAGATACGCAGTATTTT.